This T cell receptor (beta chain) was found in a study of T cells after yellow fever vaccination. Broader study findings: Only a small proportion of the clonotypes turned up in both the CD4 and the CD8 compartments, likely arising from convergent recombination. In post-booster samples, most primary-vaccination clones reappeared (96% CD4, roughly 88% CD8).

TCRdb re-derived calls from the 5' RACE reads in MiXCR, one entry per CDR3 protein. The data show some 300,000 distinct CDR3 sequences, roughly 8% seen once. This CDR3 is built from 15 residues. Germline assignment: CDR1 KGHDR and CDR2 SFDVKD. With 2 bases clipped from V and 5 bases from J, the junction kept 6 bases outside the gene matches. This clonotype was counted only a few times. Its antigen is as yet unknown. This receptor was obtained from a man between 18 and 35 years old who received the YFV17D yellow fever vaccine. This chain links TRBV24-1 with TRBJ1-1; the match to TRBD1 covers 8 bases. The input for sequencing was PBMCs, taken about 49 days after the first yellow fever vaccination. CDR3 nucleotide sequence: TGTGCCACCAGTGATTCTACAGGGGGAAGGACTGAAGCTTTCTTT. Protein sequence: CATSDSTGGRTEAFF.